These 30 T cell receptor beta chains came from one sample sequenced in a study of cytomegalovirus exposure and HLA in healthy donors. The PCR used 60 Vbeta and 13 Jbeta primers. The protocol was immunoSEQ multiplex PCR, while the TCRdb copy is restricted to in-frame clones and leaves out a portion. In the table there are around 100,000 clones, under 85% of which are singletons. The sequencing input was PBMCs. Receptors were obtained from a man in his forties or fifties in good health and CMV-seropositive.

A single count supports this clone. The chain uses TRBV6-4 and TRBJ2-7; 14 bases map to TRBD2. This CDR3 is built from 15 residues. In germline, CDR1 is MRHNA, CDR2 SNTAGT. V was pared by 8 bases and J by 6 bases, with 9 bases of the junction left unmatched. The CDR3 reads CASEGGLAGEPEQYF. Here the CDR3 DNA reads TGTGCCAGCGAAGGGGGACTAGCGGGAGAACCCGAGCAGTACTTC.

This chain joins TRBV10-3 and TRBJ2-3, with a weak D call TRBD2 (5 bases). With 0 bases removed from V and 0 bases from J, the gap between germline ends came to 13 bases. The germline CDR1 and CDR2 sequences are ENHRY and SYGVKD. The CDR3 contains 17 residues. The CDR3 DNA reads as TGTGCCATCAGTGAGTCGAGGGCCACCCACAGCACAGATACGCAGTATTTT. It encodes CAISESRATHSTDTQYF.

CDR3 in DNA: TGCGCCAGCAGCTTGACTAGCGGGGAAGAGACCCAGTACTTC. It encodes CASSLTSGEETQYF. The chain couples TRBV5-1 to TRBJ2-5, with TRBD2 matching 10 bases. CDR1 SGHRS and CDR2 YFSETQ come from the germline V gene. Trimming at V came to 1 base and at J to 3 bases, leaving 0 bases not matched to a gene. The CDR3 has 14 amino acids.

The gene calls are TRBV9 and TRBJ2-3; D is unclear. This CDR3 has 13 amino acids. CDR1 is SGDLS, CDR2 YYNGEE, per germline. The V and J ends lost 0 bases and 6 bases respectively, with 8 bases between them. CDR3 region: CASSVGQADTQYF. DNA of the CDR3: TGTGCCAGCAGCGTAGGACAAGCCGATACGCAGTATTTT.

CDR3 bases: TGTGCCAGCAGCTTGGATCAGGGGAGGGGAGAGACCCAGTACTTC. Amino acids: CASSLDQGRGETQYF. The chain recombines TRBV5-4 with TRBJ2-5, with a possible D match to TRBD2 (7 bases). Germline V gene lookup returns CDR1 SGHNT and CDR2 YYREEE (reference sequence). This CDR3 region has 15 residues. V was trimmed by 0 bases and J by 4 bases, leaving 13 bases between them.

V and J are TRBV5-4 and TRBJ1-2; 8 nucleotides agree with TRBD1. The CDR3 consists of 14 residues. The trim removed 3 bases at V and 2 bases at J, leaving 3 bases unmatched. Germline lookup yields CDR1 SGHNT and CDR2 YYREEE (reference sequence). CDR3 sequence (DNA): TGTGCCAGCAGCTGGACAGGGATGAACTATGGCTACACCTTC. Encoded protein: CASSWTGMNYGYTF.

In its sample, this clone was seen once. The genes are TRBV7-2 and TRBJ2-7; 7 bases match TRBD1. J gave up 1 base and V 6 bases, and 6 bases lay outside the gene matches. The CDR3 loop spans 14 amino acids. Germline V lookup: CDR1 SGHTA, CDR2 FQGNSA. In DNA form, the CDR3 reads TGTGCCAGCAGTACAGACAGGGCATCCTACGAGCAGTACTTC. This encodes CASSTDRASYEQYF.

In its sample, this clone was seen many times. The CDR3 here is CASSEKGTGAHEQYF. CDR3 nucleotide sequence: TGTGCCAGCAGTGAAAAAGGGACAGGGGCCCACGAGCAGTACTTC. The gene calls are TRBV6-1 and TRBJ2-7; 10 positions match TRBD1. This CDR3 contains 15 residues. V shed 2 bases and J 5 bases; nucleotides not matched to a gene: 6. Per the germline V gene, CDR1 is MNHNS and CDR2 is SASEGT.

The rearrangement uses TRBV28 and TRBJ2-7, with 8 bases matching TRBD2. With V trimmed by 1 base and J by 0 bases, 5 bases remained unmatched. Germline loops: CDR1 MDHEN, CDR2 SYDVKM. The CDR3 has 16 residues. In nucleotides, the CDR3 is TGTGCCAGCAGTTTATCGGGCGGGGGGCCCTCCTACGAGCAGTACTTC. Residues: CASSLSGGGPSYEQYF.

This chain joins TRBV28 and TRBJ1-3; the match to TRBD1 covers 7 bases. With 7 bases clipped from V and 2 bases from J, the junction kept 8 bases outside the gene matches. Looked up from germline, CDR1 is MDHEN and CDR2 is SYDVKM. The CDR3 loop spans 15 amino acids. The CDR3 nucleotides are TGTGCCAGCAAGGGGGGTGACAGGGCTGGAAACACCATATATTTT. It encodes CASKGGDRAGNTIYF.

The chain joins TRBV2 to TRBJ2-1, with no clear D. There are 13 residues in the CDR3. Trimming shortened V by 2 bases and J by 4 bases, and 6 bases separated the two germline ends. Germline CDR1 reads SNHLY; CDR2 reads FYNNEI. CDR3 amino acids: CASSENLYNEQFF. CDR3 nucleotides: TGTGCCAGCAGTGAAAACTTATACAATGAGCAGTTCTTC.

This clone was detected once. This rearrangement joins TRBV7-9 to TRBJ2-1; 7 bases line up with TRBD2. The length of the CDR3 is 15 residues. CDR1 SEHNR and CDR2 FQNEAQ come from the germline V gene (reference sequence). V lost 5 bases, J lost 0 bases, and 4 bases stayed unmatched. The chain's CDR3 is CASSGRGDSYNEQFF. The CDR3 DNA reads TGTGCCAGCAGCGGGAGGGGCGACTCCTACAATGAGCAGTTCTTC.

The chain employs TRBV27 and TRBJ2-5, with TRBD1 as a possible D gene (6 bases). This CDR3 region has 14 residues. Germline assignment: CDR1 MNHEY and CDR2 SMNVEV (reference sequence). V was trimmed by 5 bases and J by 2 bases, leaving 12 bases between them. CDR3 loop: CASSPTGMQETQYF. Here the CDR3 DNA reads TGTGCCAGCAGTCCAACAGGGATGCAAGAGACCCAGTACTTC.

The genes are TRBV5-1 and TRBJ1-2; weak D call: TRBD1 (6 bases). This CDR3 spans 13 amino acids. Germline V gene data show CDR1 as SGHRS and CDR2 as YFSETQ. Trimming took 1 base from V and 4 from J, leaving 8 bases between them. The CDR3 loop reads CASSLTGPYGYTF. CDR3 DNA sequence: TGCGCCAGCAGCTTGACAGGGCCCTATGGCTACACCTTC. Looking up the rest from reference TRBV5-1 and TRBJ1-2 gives the full variable domain: KAGVTQTPRYLIKTRGQQVTLSCSPISGHRSVSWYQQTPGQGLQFLFEYFSETQRNKGNFPGRFSGRQFSNSRSEMNVSTLELGDSALYLCASSLTGPYGYTFGSGTRLTVV.

The chain has TRBV30 and TRBJ1-4; TRBD1 might be the D (5 bases). Germline V lookup: CDR1 GTSNPN, CDR2 SVGIG (reference sequence). V shed 0 bases and J shed 0 bases, with 14 bases lying between them. The CDR3 has 17 amino acids. The CDR3 is CAWSVPRAGPTNEKLFF. DNA for the CDR3: TGTGCCTGGAGTGTACCCAGGGCAGGGCCAACTAATGAAAAACTGTTTTTT. The variable domain in full, completed from reference TRBV30 and TRBJ1-4, reads SQTIHQWPATLVQPVGSPLSLECTVEGTSNPNLYWYRQAAGRGLQLLFYSVGIGQISSEVPQNLSASRPQDRQFILSSKKLLLSDSGFYLCAWSVPRAGPTNEKLFFGSGTQLSVL.

This chain links TRBV7-8 with TRBJ2-7, with 8 bases identical to TRBD1. The CDR3 sequence is 16 residues long. Germline loops: CDR1 SGHVS, CDR2 FQNEAQ. The trim removed 2 bases at V and 6 bases at J, leaving 12 bases unmatched. The CDR3 nucleotides are TGTGCCAGCAGCTTAAGAACTGGACAGGGAAAAGTCGAGCAGTACTTC. This encodes CASSLRTGQGKVEQYF.

The chain has TRBV11-3 and TRBJ2-1, with 8 bases identical to TRBD1. The V and J ends lost 4 bases and 9 bases, in that order; junction bases with no gene match: 8. CDR1 and CDR2 (germline): SGHNT, YENEEA. There are 14 residues in the CDR3. In DNA form, the CDR3 reads TGTGCCAGCAGCTCCCACTGGGACAGGACTGAGCAGTTCTTC. It is translated as CASSSHWDRTEQFF.

The V and J genes are TRBV9 and TRBJ2-1, with 10 bases aligning to TRBD2. The CDR3 runs to 17 residues. In germline, CDR1 is SGDLS, CDR2 YYNGEE. V shed 0 bases and J 8 bases; nucleotides not matched to a gene: 11. Written as DNA, the CDR3 is TGTGCCAGCAGCGTAGACCCCCCGGGACTAGCGTTCGATGAGCAGTTCTTC. It is translated as CASSVDPPGLAFDEQFF.

The rearrangement joins TRBV6-1 to TRBJ1-2; the match to TRBD1 covers 7 bases. V shed 8 bases, J shed 9 bases, and the junction held 12 bases outside the gene matches. This CDR3 is 13 amino acids long. CDR1 and CDR2 (germline): MNHNS, SASEGT. The CDR3 coding sequence is TGTGCCAGCGGGACAGAGGTCCTTAGTCGCTACACCTTC. It codes for CASGTEVLSRYTF.

The CDR3 sequence is CAWSLAWHGGETQYF. The CDR3 bases are TGTGCCTGGAGTCTAGCCTGGCACGGGGGAGAGACCCAGTACTTC. The chain recombines TRBV30 with TRBJ2-5, with a weak D call TRBD2 (6 bases). V was cut by 2 bases and J by 4 bases, with 17 bases left in between. Germline assignment: CDR1 GTSNPN and CDR2 SVGIG (reference sequence). This CDR3 spans 15 amino acids. Together with reference TRBV30 and TRBJ2-5, the CDR3 gives the full variable domain: SQTIHQWPATLVQPVGSPLSLECTVEGTSNPNLYWYRQAAGRGLQLLFYSVGIGQISSEVPQNLSASRPQDRQFILSSKKLLLSDSGFYLCAWSLAWHGGETQYFGPGTRLLVL.

The chain links TRBV7-3 to TRBJ1-6; TRBD1 matches 9 bases. CDR1 SGHTA and CDR2 FQGTGA come from the germline V gene. The CDR3 length is 14 residues. With V trimmed by 3 bases and J by 10 bases, 4 bases remained unmatched. CDR3: CASSLRDRESPLHF. As DNA, the CDR3 is TGTGCCAGCAGCTTGAGGGACAGGGAATCACCCCTCCACTTT.

The genes are TRBV11-2 and TRBJ1-2, with TRBD1 matching 9 bases. The ends lost 5 bases at V and 5 bases at J; junction bases unmatched: 9. CDR1 SGHAT and CDR2 FQNNGV come from the germline V gene. The CDR3 is 15 amino acids. The CDR3 here is CASSETGGRRYGYTF. The CDR3 nucleotides are TGTGCCAGCAGCGAAACAGGGGGCAGAAGATATGGCTACACCTTC.

With regard to this clone: The junction does not match germline at one end; this may be a read error. This rearrangement joins TRBV7-9 to TRBJ2-1, with a tentative D call TRBD1 (5 bases). The length of the CDR3 is 15 residues. Germline V gene sequence: CDR1 SEHNR, CDR2 FQNEAQ (reference sequence). The CDR3 protein is CASSGHISSYNEQLF. The CDR3 nucleotides read TGTGCCAGCAGCGGACACATTAGCTCCTACAATGAGCAGCTCTTC.

J is TRBJ2-5 and V is TRBV4-2, with D uncertain. V was cut by 1 base and J by 0 bases, with 6 bases left in between. Per germline, CDR1 LGHNA and CDR2 YNFKEQ. This CDR3 spans 14 amino acids. The CDR3 is CASSQGSDQETQYF. In DNA form, the CDR3 reads TGTGCCAGCAGCCAAGGAAGCGACCAAGAGACCCAGTACTTC.

The gene calls are TRBV5-4 and TRBJ1-3; D gene uncertain. Trimming pared 4 bases from V and 8 bases from J, leaving 16 bases between. The CDR3 spans 14 residues. Germline V lookup: CDR1 SGHNT, CDR2 YYREEE (reference sequence). The chain's CDR3 is CASSKDWVSDTIYF. The CDR3 bases are TGTGCCAGCAGCAAGGACTGGGTTTCGGACACCATATATTTT.

This chain links TRBV21-1 with TRBJ2-3; the table's D call TRBD2 went unverified against the DNA. TRBV21-1 is marked as a pseudogene. The CDR3 has 13 residues. CDR3 coding DNA: TGTGCCAGACCGGAGCTAGCGACAGATACGCAGTATTTT. It translates to CARPELATDTQYF.

This chain links TRBV19 with TRBJ2-5, with D tentatively TRBD1 (5 bases). Germline-derived CDR1 and CDR2 are LNHDA and SQIVND (reference sequence). The CDR3 runs to 13 residues. V gave up 5 bases and J gave up 2 bases, with 9 bases separating them. CDR3 sequence: CASSFDRQETQYF. The CDR3 region has the DNA TGTGCCAGTAGTTTCGACAGACAAGAGACCCAGTACTTC.

The V call is TRBV6-6, the J call TRBJ1-1; perhaps TRBD1 as D (6 bases). Germline CDR1 reads MNHNY; CDR2 reads SVGAGI (reference sequence). There are 13 residues in the CDR3. Trimming took 9 bases from V and 2 from J, leaving 13 bases between them. This CDR3 is CASETGSNTEAFF. Written as DNA, the CDR3 is TGTGCCAGTGAGACAGGCTCTAACACTGAAGCTTTCTTT.

This clone was counted between two and nine times. This chain links TRBV11-1 with TRBJ1-1; 7 bases are a match to TRBD1. With V trimmed by 0 bases and J by 4 bases, 8 bases remained unmatched. In germline, CDR1 is SGHAT, CDR2 FQDESV (reference sequence). The CDR3 runs 16 residues. The CDR3 nucleotides are TGTGCCAGCAGCTTAGCGAGGTCAGGGGGAGGCACTGAAGCTTTCTTT. Protein: CASSLARSGGGTEAFF.

This clone was counted a single time. The junction differs from germline at one of its ends, possibly a read error. The J gene is TRBJ2-7, the V gene TRBV7-9, with TRBD2 identical over 7 bases. There are 15 residues in the CDR3. From germline, CDR1 is SEHNR and CDR2 FQNEAQ (reference sequence). Written as DNA, the CDR3 is TGTTCCAGCAGCTTAACCGGGGGGAACTTAGACGAGCAGTACTTC. Its translation: CSSSLTGGNLDEQYF. The variable domain in full, with the rest retrieved from reference TRBV7-9 and TRBJ2-7, is DTGVSQNPRHKITKRGQNVTFRCDPISEHNRLYWYRQTLGQGPEFLTYFQNEAQLEKSRLLSDRFSAERPKGSFSTLEIQRTEQGDSAMYLCSSSLTGGNLDEQYFGPGTRLTVT.